The T cell receptor beta chain under discussion was sequenced for a study of identical twins. Points on this clonotype: No antigen is known for it.

From germline, CDR1 is WNHNN and CDR2 SYGVQD (reference sequence). This CDR3 region has 14 residues. V lost 0 bases and J 2 bases, leaving 7 bases between the germline ends. TCRdb redid the calling of the 5' RACE reads with MiXCR, one entry per CDR3 protein. The data contain 450,000 to 500,000 distinct CDR3 sequences, roughly an eighth of them singletons. Healthy Caucasians were all of the donors. Overall study results and limits: Abundant beta clonotypes from cord blood had fewer insertions, unlike memory repertoires, which showed none.

A further study also used this sample, focusing on yellow fever vaccine responses in identical twins.

The TCR comes from a woman younger than 35 in good health. This chain uses TRBV10-1 with TRBJ2-5, with D possibly TRBD2 on 6 matching bases. Sequencing used CD4+ T cells sorted from blood. The CDR3 loop is CASSESGGQETQYF. In DNA, the CDR3 is TGCGCCAGCAGTGAGTCGGGGGGACAAGAGACCCAGTACTTC.